Listed below are T cell receptor beta chains from one sample, sequenced in a study of T cells in Graves' hyperthyroidism and ophthalmopathy. MiXCR, applied by TCRdb to the multiplex PCR reads, yields one record per CDR3 protein. The sample yields approximately 150,000 distinct CDR3 sequences, about 9.4% seen once. Sequencing was done on a sample of blood. All receptors derive from a woman between 18 and 29 years old with Graves' hyperthyroidism that later progressed to Graves' ophthalmopathy. CDR3s include the opening cysteine and the closing phenylalanine or tryptophan. The D gene is left open where the match is weak. Some rows mark clone size as missing; the rest say once, few, many or name a class of expanded clone.

J gene	D gene	V gene	clone size	CDR3 protein	CDR3 DNA
TRBJ2-7	TRBD2	TRBV12-3/TRBV12-4	NA	CASSFQGLSVYEQYF	TGTGCCAGCAGTTTTCAGGGACTATCAGTCTACGAGCAGTACTTC
TRBJ1-5	NA	TRBV5-6	few	CASSIGQANQPQHF	TGTGCCAGCAGCATCGGACAAGCCAATCAGCCCCAGCATTTT
TRBJ2-1	NA	TRBV2	many	CASSGGVRYNEQFF	TGTGCCAGCAGTGGCGGGGTCCGTTACAATGAGCAGTTCTTC
TRBJ2-1	NA	TRBV25-1	few	CASSEQGQQFF	TGTGCCAGCAGTGAACAGGGACAGCAGTTCTTC
TRBJ1-1	TRBD1	TRBV7-9	many	CASSKRDREGMNTEAFF	TGTGCCAGCAGCAAGCGGGACAGGGAGGGAATGAACACTGAAGCTTTCTTT
TRBJ1-6	NA	TRBV6-1	many	CASRPPGGNYSPLHF	TGTGCCAGCAGACCCCCGGGCGGCAATTATTCACCCCTCCACTTT
TRBJ1-1	NA	TRBV5-1	few	CASSLGGSREAFF	TGCGCCAGCAGCTTGGGGGGGTCGCGGGAAGCTTTCTTT
TRBJ1-2	NA	TRBV7-9	few	CASSFRNMTLDGYTF	TGTGCCAGCAGTTTTCGAAACATGACATTGGATGGCTACACCTTC
TRBJ1-2	NA	TRBV12-3/TRBV12-4	many	CASSFQAVNGYTF	TGTGCCAGCAGTTTTCAGGCCGTTAATGGCTACACCTTC
TRBJ1-1	NA	TRBV2	many	CASSEATLGLTEAFF	TGTGCCAGCAGTGAAGCGACCCTGGGTCTCACTGAAGCTTTCTTT
TRBJ1-3	NA	TRBV3-1	few	CASSQEAGNTIYF	TGTGCCAGCAGCCAGGAGGCGGGAAACACCATATATTTT
TRBJ2-1	NA	TRBV11-2	many	CASREGSWVNEQFF	TGTGCCAGCAGGGAAGGGTCATGGGTAAATGAGCAGTTCTTC
TRBJ2-2	NA	TRBV12-3/TRBV12-4	many	CASSFWVSNTGELFF	TGTGCCAGCAGTTTTTGGGTTTCGAACACCGGGGAGCTGTTTTTT
TRBJ2-5	NA	TRBV7-9	many	CASSLALAETQYF	TGTGCCAGCAGCTTAGCCCTTGCAGAGACCCAGTACTTC
TRBJ1-5	TRBD1	TRBV2	many	CASRADRGNQPQHF	TGTGCCAGCAGGGCAGACAGGGGCAATCAGCCCCAGCATTTT
TRBJ2-1	TRBD1	TRBV7-8	many	CASNDRERNEQFF	TGTGCCAGCAACGACAGGGAACGGAATGAGCAGTTCTTC
TRBJ1-1	NA	TRBV5-4	NA	CASRVHGGLLNTEAFF	TGTGCCAGCAGAGTACATGGGGGACTATTGAACACTGAAGCTTTCTTT